This T cell receptor beta chain was identified during a study of CD8+CD57+ T cells in acquired aplastic anemia. General study results and limits: Found in both controls and patients were approximately 30 CD8+ CDR3 sequences.

Sequenced patients had shown CD8+CD57+ cell expansion by flow cytometry. When blood sampling took place, the patients had received no therapy. From germline, CDR1 is KGHDR and CDR2 SFDVKD. V shed 0 bases and J shed 6 bases, with 3 bases lying between them. The CDR3 has 12 residues. According to the study, genomic DNA was the template for TCR beta VDJ and CDR3 profiling. From the reads, TCRdb called clonotypes with MiXCR, one entry per CDR3 protein. The data show about 160,000 distinct CDR3 sequences, with around 52% seen just once and about 31% held by the top ten. Remarks on this clonotype: Antigen specificity is unknown.

The sequencing input was sorted CD4+, CD8+, or CD8+CD57+ T cells (not recorded which) from PBMCs. The TCR sequence derives from a human donor with aplastic anemia. The genes are TRBV24-1 and TRBJ2-3; D ambiguous. The CDR3 DNA is TGTGCCACCAGTGATTTGGACGATACGCAGTATTTT. Amino acids: CATSDLDDTQYF.